This T cell receptor beta chain appears in the sequencing data of a study of chemoradiotherapy in HPV16-positive cancers. In the case of this clone: Its target is not known.

The ends were cut back, 2 bases at V and 3 bases at J, with 14 bases in the middle. The CDR3 is 15 amino acids. CDR1 and CDR2 (germline): SGHNT, YYREEE (reference sequence). Sequencing used immunoSEQ multiplex PCR; TCRdb keeps in-frame clones, though not all of them. The sample records 1,600 or so clones, roughly 80% being singletons. The study's findings and limits: Non-HPV-specific T cells did not expand in tumors during treatment, whereas candidate HPV-specific clones and E7-related motifs did. The functional HPV-specific definition rests on just two HPV16-positive patients.

The source material was tumor tissue, sampled from a patient who underwent chemoradiotherapy. The sequence came from a human donor with HPV-associated anogenital cancer. This chain connects TRBV5-4 to TRBJ1-2; no definite D call. The CDR3 DNA sequence: TGTGCCAGCAGCTTTTTCCTCGGGTCGGACTATGGCTACACCTTC. It codes for CASSFFLGSDYGYTF.